A selection of T cell receptor beta chains follows, all from one sample in a study of T cells in localized non-small cell lung cancer. Clones were read by immunoSEQ multiplex PCR, and TCRdb kept only the in-frame ones, dropping some. The sample lists 4,100 or so clones, 30% to 40% occurring once. The specimen comprised lung tumor tissue, sampled before any cancer treatment. Every receptor here comes from a man aged 40-75 years with stage II squamous cell lung carcinoma. CDR3s include the opening cysteine and the closing phenylalanine or tryptophan.

CASSTPGRGSRNTEAFF TRBJ1-1 TRBV19 17
CASSLTGTSGRNEQFF TRBJ2-1 TRBV11-3 16
CASSPTPGSSSYNSPLHF TRBJ1-6 TRBV18 18
CASSDSLRTDTQYF TRBJ2-3 TRBV11-3 14
CSVGPDGRGSNEQFF TRBJ2-1 TRBV29-1 15
CASSLTAYGTQYF TRBJ2-3 TRBV7-1 13
CSIAGQGVRDYTF TRBJ1-2 TRBV29-1 13
CASSLRTRPEAFF TRBJ1-1 TRBV7-2 13
CSVVSGGGGYTF TRBJ1-2 TRBV29-1 12
CASSIPARAYTGELFF TRBJ2-2 TRBV19 16
CASSLVAGVGESYGYTF TRBJ1-2 TRBV5-1 17
CASSSPSGSLDEQFF TRBJ2-1 TRBV11-3 15
CASRDTWLGVNTGELFF TRBJ2-2 TRBV6-8 17
CASSSRQGMNTEAFF TRBJ1-1 TRBV11-3 15
CASKESSMGNQPQHF TRBJ1-5 TRBV19 15
CASSIMDRGSDTQYF TRBJ2-3 TRBV19 15
CASDSGGLDIQYF TRBJ2-4 TRBV12-5 13
CATLESNPISNEQFF TRBJ2-1 TRBV6-8 15
CASSLEGTSGRDTQYF TRBJ2-3 TRBV11-3 16